A selection of T cell receptor beta chains follows, all from one sample in a study of blood T cell repertoires in COVID-19. Measured with immunoSEQ multiplex PCR; TCRdb has only the in-frame clones, and not every one. Of 150,000 to 200,000 clones listed, 84% are singletons. The sequenced sample consisted of peripheral blood. The receptors stem from a human donor with acute or convalescent COVID-19. The donor label of this sample is uncertain. CDR3s leave out the opening cysteine and the closing phenylalanine or tryptophan.

v_gene	j_gene	CDR3aa
TRBV4-2	TRBJ2-1	ASSQAVPGLAGDNEQF
TRBV7-9	TRBJ2-3	ASSLGASGFTDTQY
TRBV7-9	TRBJ1-1	ASSLVGGGHAEAF
TRBV25-1	TRBJ2-1	ASSIARRDEQF
TRBV5-1	TRBJ2-1	ASSSGGTYNEQF
TRBV3-1/TRBV3-2	TRBJ2-1	ASSQKAGGKNNEQF
TRBV12-3/TRBV12-4	TRBJ1-2	ASSLTEYYGYT
TRBV10-3	TRBJ1-1	AISELRGQGTNTEAF
TRBV7-3	TRBJ2-7	ASSLEASSYEQY
TRBV7-9	TRBJ1-1	ASSPGQGGRATEAF
TRBV3-1/TRBV3-2	TRBJ1-4	ASSQDVRANEKLF
TRBV7-7	TRBJ2-2	ASSLLSGHYTGELF
TRBV19	TRBJ1-5	ASSIVGQSYQPQH
TRBV9	TRBJ1-1	ASSVAGRGAVTEAF
TRBV2	TRBJ1-1	ASSDSSNTEAF
TRBV5-1	TRBJ2-1	ASSLTLALSSYNEQF
TRBV11-1	TRBJ2-7	ASSFTVQTLAYEQY
TRBV4-1	TRBJ2-2	ASSLVRDRATGELF
TRBV5-8	TRBJ1-5	ASTMRTGDGQPQH
TRBV9	TRBJ2-1	ASSAHGDRANEQF
TRBV5-4	TRBJ2-5	ASSPQGGQRTQY
TRBV7-3	TRBJ2-7	ASSPPGQPYEQY
TRBV5-1	TRBJ2-5	ASRMEMQTQY
TRBV15	TRBJ2-3	ATSVTSHSTDTQY
TRBV5-1	TRBJ1-4	ASTLGTNHEKLF
TRBV7-8	TRBJ1-2	ASSPRAIGQANYGYT
TRBV5-5	TRBJ1-1	ASSLVGSGTEAF
TRBV5-6	TRBJ2-3	ASSSSTARGITDTQY
TRBV7-2	TRBJ2-1	ASSLFSGEGNEQF
TRBV7-9	TRBJ1-1	ASSLTGDWNTEAF
TRBV20-1	TRBJ1-1	SATGKTEAF
TRBV3-1/TRBV3-2	TRBJ1-4	ASSLRQGTEKLF
TRBV9	TRBJ2-3	ASSPSQAKVGDTQY
TRBV29-1	TRBJ1-1	SVESRGFFLF
TRBV30	TRBJ2-7	AWGRLGQGNEQY
TRBV6-5	TRBJ2-7	ASSSDNSAGQY
TRBV30	TRBJ1-2	AWSVGVGGYT
TRBV5-1	TRBJ2-3	ASTSSGGTTDTQY
TRBV16	TRBJ1-1	ASSQSGSGAEAF
TRBV18	TRBJ2-7	ASSPRGGAYEQY
TRBV5-1	TRBJ1-1	ASSSTGGTEAF
TRBV7-9	TRBJ2-2	ASSPRYLAGDTGELF
TRBV5-1	TRBJ2-3	ASSYGTSGGTDTQY
TRBV3-1/TRBV3-2	TRBJ2-1	ASSQSRASGASYNEQF
TRBV7-9	TRBJ2-1	ASSFSRENNEQF
TRBV7-2	TRBJ2-7	ASSTGQGTYEQY
TRBV2	TRBJ2-1	ASSSKRVAYNEQF
TRBV6-4	TRBJ2-7	ASSDSSRCGNYEQY
TRBV29-1	TRBJ1-3	SVGAVAGNTIY
TRBV10-1	TRBJ1-2	ASRYSGKGRRNYGYT
TRBV11-3	TRBJ2-3	ASSYGGIGTSGYTDTQY
TRBV19	TRBJ1-5	ASSPQGINQPQH
TRBV6-1	TRBJ1-6	ASSDSGSYNSPLH
TRBV11-3	TRBJ2-5	ASSLDGLKETQY
TRBV30	TRBJ2-2	AWSVTVRAGELF
TRBV6-5	TRBJ2-7	ASEREGLYEQY
TRBV15	TRBJ2-5	ATSGGLAGGQETQY